Only one count was recorded for the clone carrying this TCR beta chain. Its antigen is still unknown. The data originate from a study of blood T cells in healthy people across ages. Study conclusions and caveats: Underestimates were what the diversity estimates from one million T cells were considered to be. Shifts in expanded clonotypes may have been confounded by donor CMV status, which was unknown.

The second PCR ran roughly 7 to 12 cycles with a sample-barcoded 5' primer and J-beta primers. Via MiXCR, TCRdb re-called the 5' RACE reads, giving one row per CDR3 protein. Counted here are about 780,000 distinct CDR3 sequences, 20% to 30% occurring once; the ten biggest clones make up over 2.5%. The V and J ends lost 5 bases and 5 bases, in that order; junction bases with no gene match: 4. Germline assignment: CDR1 DFQATT and CDR2 SNEGSKA (reference sequence). This CDR3 has 14 residues. The data also belong to a second study, concerning T cells of mothers and their children. From that report: Donation was provided by three healthy Caucasian mothers along with their six children. Related pairs of mothers and children showed slightly higher, non-significant overlap versus unrelated pairs.

The receptor was isolated from a boy younger than 18 in good health. The V and J genes are TRBV20-1 and TRBJ2-2, with TRBD1 identical over 11 bases. Sequences were obtained from blood. As DNA, the CDR3 is TGCAGTGCTGGCGGACAGGGGGCTACCGGGGAGCTGTTTTTT. Protein: CSAGGQGATGELFF.